The present T cell receptor (beta chain) was sequenced within a study of blood T cell repertoires in COVID-19. Study information: Sources were T cells, B-cell-depleted T cells, or PBMCs; the material itself was cDNA or gDNA.

Sequencing used immunoSEQ multiplex PCR; TCRdb keeps in-frame clones, though not all of them. The sample holds more than 450,000 clones, about nine tenths seen once. In regard to this clone: Compared with germline, one end of the junction differs, possibly owing to a read error.

Adults between roughly 18 and 89 years of age took part from 24 US areas. Cohort placement rested on clinical history that participants reported themselves. The CDR3 contains 13 residues. Germline V gene sequence: CDR1 SGHRS, CDR2 YFSETQ. This receptor was obtained from a woman aged 18-30 years who had recovered from COVID-19. Sequenced material: PBMCs or T cells enriched from blood (not recorded which). This chain links TRBV5-1 with TRBJ2-7, with 8 bases lining up with TRBD1. This chain's CDR3 is CTSSLAGGGEQYF. CDR3 coding DNA: TGCACCAGCAGCTTGGCAGGGGGCGGCGAGCAGTACTTC.